This entry describes one T cell receptor (beta chain). The antigen is undetermined. Terminally differentiated effector memory CD45RA+ cells were left out of the naive CD8 fraction, which was CD45RO-negative and positively selected for CCR7. Every donor was a Caucasian adult from Nashville, Tennessee. The assay was immunoSEQ multiplex PCR, and TCRdb's table has in-frame clones only and misses some. Among approximately 2,000,000 clones listed, just over 90% were seen once. The sample originates from a study of shared clonotypes between healthy human individuals. Study-wide results and caveats: In general, naive subsets displayed greater estimated richness than memory subsets did. In contrast to clonotypes shared by all four donors, non-shared clonotypes had lower generation probabilities.

The sample taken for sequencing was naive CD8+ T cells from PBMCs. This receptor was identified in a man aged 18 to 29 in good health. Some clones in this sample may be carry-over from other donors' samples.

DNA of the CDR3: TGTGCCAGCAGTTCTGATGGGACTAGCTTGAATGAGCAGTTCTTC. It yields the protein CASSSDGTSLNEQFF. This chain links TRBV9 with TRBJ2-1, with 9 bases aligning to TRBD2. The V and J ends lost 5 bases and 7 bases, in that order; junction bases with no gene match: 10. CDR1 and CDR2 from the germline V gene are SGDLS and YYNGEE. The CDR3 extends over 15 amino acids.